The source of this TCR beta chain is a study of cytomegalovirus exposure and HLA in healthy donors. Germline lookup yields CDR1 SGHRS and CDR2 YFSETQ. The CDR3 loop spans 15 amino acids. V was cut by 1 base and J by 2 bases, with 13 bases left in between. This clone appeared a single time. 60 Vbeta and 13 Jbeta primers were used in PCR. Clones were sequenced by immunoSEQ multiplex PCR, and TCRdb holds only the in-frame ones, with some missing. The table includes some 140,000 clones, around three quarters detected once. This clonotype was sampled from a man aged 35 to 55 in good health and CMV-seropositive. The J gene is TRBJ2-7, the V gene TRBV5-1, with unresolved D. Input material: PBMCs. The CDR3 nucleotides read TGCGCCAGCAGCTTGTCTCTGCGCGACACCTACGAGCAGTACTTC. Translated, it gives CASSLSLRDTYEQYF.